Listed below are T cell receptor beta chains from one sample, sequenced in a study of Graves' ophthalmopathy and Graves' hyperthyroidism. MiXCR, run by TCRdb on the multiplex PCR reads, gives a single entry per CDR3 protein. The sample carries 350,000 to 450,000 distinct CDR3 sequences, about a sixth recorded once. The sample consisted of peripheral blood. The receptors were sampled from a young woman with Graves' ophthalmopathy. Each CDR3 is given with its conserved first and last residue. D genes are given only for firm matches. Only part of the rows carry a size: once, few, many, or a class if the clone is expanded.

>12|TRBJ2-7|many|TRBV5-1|TRBD1
CASSTTGYEQYF
>14|TRBJ1-1|many|TRBV19|-
CASSIGVMNTEAFF
>14|TRBJ1-5|many|TRBV7-2|TRBD1
CASSYGQGNQPQHF
>17|TRBJ1-1|-|TRBV29-1|-
CSVEVLARTPTGTEAFF
>15|TRBJ2-7|many|TRBV7-9|TRBD2
CASSSKLAVAYEQYF
>15|TRBJ2-2|-|TRBV6-5|-
CASSSTGANTGELFF
>15|TRBJ2-5|-|TRBV2|-
CVSRPPNAEGETQYF
>14|TRBJ1-5|many|TRBV20-1|TRBD1
CSAQTGGDSQPQHF
>13|TRBJ2-5|many|TRBV24-1|-
CATSDPDRETQYF
>17|TRBJ1-3|-|TRBV28|-
CASSLFLLGVFGNTIYF
>16|TRBJ1-3|-|TRBV19|-
CASSSPSGTSRNTIYF
>15|TRBJ1-5|-|TRBV7-2|-
CASSFTSYSNQPQHF
>14|TRBJ2-5|-|TRBV5-1|TRBD1
CASSPDRIQETQYF
>10|TRBJ1-1|many|TRBV28|-
CASSSLEAFF
>19|TRBJ2-5|many|TRBV20-1|TRBD2
CSALRGGTGLVIRGETQYF
>15|TRBJ2-2|many|TRBV4-2|TRBD2
CASSPEPSGSRELFF
>15|TRBJ2-7|many|TRBV10-2|-
CATGLASSKGYEQYF
>12|TRBJ2-7|-|TRBV12-5|-
CASGPPADEQYF
>14|TRBJ1-5|many|TRBV19|-
CASSQSEGWQPQHF
>14|TRBJ1-5|many|TRBV7-8|-
CASSGSRGSQPQHF
>14|TRBJ2-2|many|TRBV10-3|-
CAIPSGPNTGELFF
>18|TRBJ2-2|many|TRBV27|-
CASSLSAGKVANTGELFF
>13|TRBJ1-2|many|TRBV19|-
CASSRAYSYGYTF
>12|TRBJ2-7|-|TRBV24-1|-
CATSDETYEQYF
>14|TRBJ2-7|few|TRBV18|TRBD1
CASSRTGEAYEQYF
>16|TRBJ2-7|many|TRBV28|TRBD2
CASSSRTSVVSYEQYF
>16|TRBJ1-1|many|TRBV19|-
CASRMRYLQGQNEAFF
>16|TRBJ2-7|many|TRBV6-5|-
CASSTRPDVFDTKQYF
>16|TRBJ1-1|many|TRBV28|-
CASSLYGQGPLTEAFF
>14|TRBJ1-3|many|TRBV12-3/TRBV12-4|-
CASSLGTQGNTIYF
>14|TRBJ2-7|many|TRBV12-3/TRBV12-4|TRBD1
CASRLTGAEHEQYF
>13|TRBJ2-7|many|TRBV10-2|-
CASRVGTTYEQYF
>17|TRBJ2-2|many|TRBV11-2|-
CASSLDKWGVHTGELFF
>13|TRBJ2-5|many|TRBV7-2|-
CASSLAPQGTQYF
>15|TRBJ2-7|many|TRBV28|TRBD2
CASSSPLAGTYEQYF
>16|TRBJ1-6|-|TRBV12-3/TRBV12-4|TRBD1
CASSPGGSSYNSPLHF
>15|TRBJ2-5|-|TRBV28|-
CASSFGAGRGETQYF
>15|TRBJ2-2|many|TRBV9|-
CASSLMESGGGELFF
>13|TRBJ2-5|once|TRBV6-1|TRBD2
CTTAGGEVKTQYF
>10|TRBJ1-1|many|TRBV28|-
CASGNTEAFF
>15|TRBJ1-1|-|TRBV6-5|TRBD1
CASSSPTGVRTEAFF
>15|TRBJ2-5|many|TRBV9|TRBD2
CASSVTSGQGETQYF
>12|TRBJ1-1|many|TRBV7-9|TRBD1
CASSLEGTGAFF
>13|TRBJ2-7|many|TRBV6-1|TRBD1
CASGTGRIYEQYF
>13|TRBJ1-1|-|TRBV5-1|-
CASSLSVRTEAFF
>14|TRBJ2-2|few|TRBV19|-
CASSLDYPPGELFF
>14|TRBJ2-4|many|TRBV2|-
CASSESLAKNIQYF
>13|TRBJ2-7|many|TRBV7-2|-
CASSRTTDYEQYF
>12|TRBJ2-2|-|TRBV6-2/TRBV6-3|-
CASGLLTGELFF
>16|TRBJ1-1|many|TRBV11-1|TRBD1
CASSPRDRGSGTEAFF